A single sample gave rise to the 16 T cell receptor beta chains below, sequenced in a study of blood T cell repertoires in COVID-19 (dated by TCRdb to the early 2020s). Libraries were built with the immunoSEQ multiplex PCR assay. TCRdb retrieved this table from immuneACCESS and kept in-frame rearrangements only. Not all clones are present; in checked studies, unresolved V genes account for under half, and no reason is known for the remainder. The sample table contains about 170,000 clones; only one count was recorded for approximately 91% of them. The top ten constitute around 0.77% of the sample. The sequenced sample consisted of PBMCs or T cells enriched from blood (not recorded which). These receptors all stem from a woman under 30 who had recovered from COVID-19.

The chain has TRBV27 and TRBJ2-1; TRBD1 aligns across 8 bases. CDR3 length equals 17 residues. V lost 4 bases to trimming and J lost 0 bases; unmatched junction nucleotides: 8. The germline V gene has CDR1 MNHEY and CDR2 SMNVEV (reference sequence). CDR3 residues: CASSSTGVTVSYNEQFF. CDR3 sequence (DNA): TGTGCCAGCAGTTCGACAGGGGTAACGGTCTCCTACAATGAGCAGTTCTTC.

This clone came up a few times. The V and J genes are TRBV5-4 and TRBJ1-1, with 8 positions matching TRBD1. Germline V gene sequence: CDR1 SGHNT, CDR2 YYREEE (reference sequence). The CDR3 consists of 15 residues. V dropped 3 bases and J dropped 5; count of bases not matched to a gene: 9. CDR3 in DNA: TGTGCCAGCAGCTCCCCCGGGACAGGTGCGACTGAAGCTTTCTTT. This codes for CASSSPGTGATEAFF.

This clone was seen a few times. The rearrangement uses TRBV24-1 and TRBJ1-1; 7 bases agree with TRBD1. The CDR3 totals 14 residues. The V segment lost 5 bases and the J segment 6 bases; nucleotides outside the gene matches: 8. CDR1 and CDR2 from the germline V gene are KGHDR and SFDVKD. CDR3 residues: CATSGTGDSAEAFF. The CDR3 region has the DNA TGTGCCACCAGTGGAACAGGGGATTCCGCTGAAGCTTTCTTT.

This clone was detected a few times. The chain employs TRBV27 and TRBJ2-2; no reliable D call. The CDR3 runs to 16 residues. V shed 7 bases and J shed 0 bases, with 15 bases lying between them. Germline V CDR1 and CDR2: MNHEY, SMNVEV (reference sequence). The CDR3 region is CASTYVGFANTGELFF. Written as DNA, the CDR3 is TGTGCCAGCACTTACGTCGGGTTCGCGAACACCGGGGAGCTGTTTTTT.

The count of this clone is one. This chain links TRBV6-6 with TRBJ2-7; D ambiguous. Germline V gives CDR1 MNHNY, CDR2 SVGAGI (reference sequence). Trimming pared 4 bases from V and 5 bases from J, leaving 6 bases between. The CDR3 sequence is 11 residues long. The CDR3 protein is CASSSANEQYF. The CDR3 DNA follows: TGTGCCAGCAGTTCTGCGAACGAGCAGTACTTC.

This clone was seen just once. The V call is TRBV7-2, the J call TRBJ1-1; D not certain. The CDR3 has 14 amino acids. CDR1 SGHTA and CDR2 FQGNSA come from the germline V gene. The germline V and J ends were trimmed by 2 bases and 3 bases, with 10 bases remaining between them. The CDR3 reads CASSLQRGYTEAFF. CDR3 nucleotides: TGTGCCAGCAGCTTACAACGGGGTTACACTGAAGCTTTCTTT.

This chain links TRBV27 with TRBJ1-1; no reliable D call. Germline CDR1 reads MNHEY; CDR2 reads SMNVEV (reference sequence). The length of the CDR3 is 15 residues. V was pared by 3 bases and J by 0 bases, with 11 bases between. Here the CDR3 reads CASSFRSDLNTEAFF. In nucleotides, the CDR3 is TGTGCCAGCAGTTTTAGGAGTGACTTGAACACTGAAGCTTTCTTT.

The chain couples TRBV7-2 to TRBJ2-7, with 9 positions matching TRBD1. Per the germline V gene, CDR1 is SGHTA and CDR2 is FQGNSA. V trimming: 5 bases; J trimming: 4 bases; junction bases outside the gene matches: 6. The CDR3 loop spans 14 amino acids. For the CDR3, the DNA is TGTGCCAGCAGCCAAGGGACAGGGCGGTACGAGCAGTACTTC. Its translation: CASSQGTGRYEQYF.

The chain combines TRBV4-2 with TRBJ1-2; 9 bases agree with TRBD1. Trimming took 1 base from V and 8 from J; bases not matched to a gene: 17. CDR1 and CDR2 from the germline V gene are LGHNA and YNFKEQ. The length of the CDR3 is 18 residues. The CDR3 spells CASSQVSDGGQGHPGYTF. CDR3 nucleotides: TGTGCCAGCAGCCAAGTCAGTGACGGGGGACAGGGTCATCCGGGCTACACCTTC.

V usage is TRBV7-3 and J usage is TRBJ2-2; a possible D gene is TRBD2 (5 bases). Trimming shortened V by 8 bases and J by 5 bases, and 18 bases separated the two germline ends. Germline CDR1 SGHTA, CDR2 FQGTGA. The CDR3 consists of 15 residues. CDR3 bases: TGTGCCAGCGGGCGTGTGGGCGGGCGGACCGGGGAGCTGTTTTTT. This gives the protein CASGRVGGRTGELFF.

V and J are TRBV6-2 or TRBV6-3 and TRBJ2-1, with a tentative D call TRBD2 (6 bases). The CDR3 is 14 amino acids. Germline V gene sequence: CDR1 MNHEY, CDR2 SVGEGT. Between the trimmed V and J ends, which lost 5 bases and 6 bases, there was a span of 14 bases. The CDR3 DNA reads TGTGCCAGCAGTACCGCCGGGACTCCCAATGAGCAGTTCTTC. It yields the protein CASSTAGTPNEQFF.

The CDR3 sequence: CASSFSRTSANEQFF. CDR3 nucleotide sequence: TGTGCCAGCAGTTTTTCCCGGACTAGCGCCAATGAGCAGTTCTTC. The chain recombines TRBV27 with TRBJ2-1; 9 bases fit TRBD2. The CDR3 runs to 15 residues. CDR1 and CDR2 (germline): MNHEY, SMNVEV (reference sequence). V shed 3 bases, J shed 6 bases, and the junction held 6 bases outside the gene matches.

J is TRBJ2-7 and V is TRBV7-9; TRBD2 agrees at 9 bases. Germline lookup yields CDR1 SEHNR and CDR2 FQNEAQ (reference sequence). This CDR3 spans 15 amino acids. V was clipped by 4 bases and J by 0 bases; unmatched bases: 4. CDR3 loop: CASSSTSGFSYEQYF. DNA of the CDR3: TGTGCCAGCAGCTCCACTAGCGGGTTCTCCTACGAGCAGTACTTC.

The genes are TRBV4-2 and TRBJ2-1; D perhaps matches TRBD1 (5 bases). Trimming removed 3 bases from V and 12 bases from J, with 15 bases in between. The V gene's germline CDR1 is LGHNA and CDR2 YNFKEQ. The CDR3 has 13 residues. The CDR3 spells CASSQEATQGQFF. As DNA, the CDR3 is TGTGCCAGCAGCCAGGAAGCTACTCAGGGGCAGTTCTTC.

The J gene is TRBJ2-3, the V gene TRBV30, with D possibly being TRBD1 (5 bases). Germline CDR1 and CDR2: GTSNPN and SVGIG (reference sequence). Trimming took 0 bases from V and 0 from J, leaving 10 bases between them. This CDR3 spans 15 amino acids. CDR3 sequence reads: CAWSVPAGSTDTQYF. In nucleotides, the CDR3 is TGTGCCTGGAGTGTACCGGCAGGGAGCACAGATACGCAGTATTTT.

The chain joins TRBV27 to TRBJ1-2; TRBD1 is a possible D gene (6 bases). The CDR3 has 15 amino acids. V was shortened by 2 bases and J by 4 bases, with 14 bases between the two germline ends. CDR1 is MNHEY and CDR2 is SMNVEV in the germline V gene (reference sequence). The CDR3 nucleotides are TGTGCCAGCAGTTTAGGGGGGGCCGCTGGCTATGGCTACACCTTC. Amino acids: CASSLGGAAGYGYTF.